This T cell receptor (beta chain) was found in a study of regulatory T cells in long-lasting Graves disease. The germline V and J ends were trimmed by 9 bases and 6 bases, with 15 bases remaining between them. The CDR3 contains 13 residues. Looked up from germline, CDR1 is LNHDA and CDR2 is SQIVND (reference sequence). The time point was: persistent/refractory GD, antithyroid drugs over 5 years with positive TRAb. The TCR library was made from RNA that had been extracted from PBMCs in TRIzol. Both iRepertoire HTBI primers and Arm-PCR of CDR3 regions were used to build the TCR beta libraries. TCRdb ran MiXCR on the multiplex PCR reads and lists one entry per CDR3 protein. The table includes approximately 380,000 distinct CDR3 sequences, around 20% detected once.

The sequence was collected from a female donor with Graves disease. The starting material was peripheral blood mononuclear cells (PBMCs), obtained when the disease was refractory, from a patient treated with antithyroid drugs. The J gene is TRBJ1-5, the V gene TRBV19; D perhaps matches TRBD1 (5 bases). The CDR3, as DNA: TGTGCCAGCGGGGACCCCCCGATTCAGCCCCAGCATTTT. Translating it yields CASGDPPIQPQHF.